This T cell receptor beta chain was sequenced during a study of T-cell reconstitution after alpha-beta-depleted transplantation in children. Unique molecular identifiers featured in how the TCRbeta library was prepared. Via MiXCR, TCRdb re-called the PCR reads, giving one row per CDR3 protein. Among 500,000 to 650,000 distinct CDR3 sequences listed, about an eighth were seen once. Of note for this clonotype: What it binds is unknown.

Points from the study as a whole: Several hundred expanded graft clones reportedly were the source of alpha-beta T cells about two months after transplant. At day 60, the high TCRbeta diversity found in some patients originated from recipient T cells and thymic progenitors that had survived. A year post-transplant, T-cell counts and diversity derived mostly from newly produced T cells.

The CDR3 length is 16 residues. J was trimmed by 2 bases and V by 4 bases; bases with no gene match: 10. Germline V gene lookup returns CDR1 SGHDT and CDR2 YYEEEE. This sequence originates from a male patient younger than 18 who had a stem cell transplant for acute myeloid leukemia, so the T cells may come from the graft donor. Material: PBMCs, mostly from graft donor cells, obtained 360 days after TCRalphabeta/CD19-depleted stem cell transplant. The chain employs TRBV5-6 and TRBJ2-7; 9 bases match TRBD1. In DNA, the CDR3 is TGTGCCAGCAGCGAGGGTATCGGGACAGGGCCCTACGAGCAGTACTTC. Residues: CASSEGIGTGPYEQYF. Using reference TRBV5-6 and TRBJ2-7 for the parts outside the CDR3, the full variable domain is DAGVTQSPTHLIKTRGQQVTLRCSPKSGHDTVSWYQQALGQGPQFIFQYYEEEERQRGNFPDRFSGHQFPNYSSELNVNALLLGDSALYLCASSEGIGTGPYEQYFGPGTRLTVT.